These T cell receptor beta chains were read from a single sample in a study of blood T cell repertoires in COVID-19. Profiling relied on immunoSEQ multiplex PCR, and the TCRdb table lists in-frame clones only, not all of them. The sample has 160,000 or so clones; more than 65% are singletons. Sequencing input: peripheral blood. The receptors derive from a woman aged 50 to 60 with acute or convalescent COVID-19. Both conserved end residues are part of each CDR3. D genes are given only for firm matches. Clone size is shown for a subset of rows, as once, few, many or a class of expanded clone.

TRBV3-1/TRBV3-2,TRBJ1-2,few,.,TGTGCCAGCAGCCAAGACCCGGGTGGCTACACCTTC,CASSQDPGGYTF
TRBV28,TRBJ1-1,.,.,TGTGCCAGCAGTCCGCCAGGACAAGTGAACACTGAAGCTTTCTTT,CASSPPGQVNTEAFF
TRBV30,TRBJ1-5,.,.,TGTGCCTGGTCCCCAGGGGACCACCAGCCCCAGCATTTT,CAWSPGDHQPQHF
TRBV6-6,TRBJ1-1,.,.,TGTGCCAGCAGTTTGGCGGGTCTGGCGACTGAAGCTTTCTTT,CASSLAGLATEAFF
TRBV5-8,TRBJ1-6,.,TRBD1,TGTGCCAGCAGCTCCGCCGACAGGGACTCACCCCTCCACTTT,CASSSADRDSPLHF
TRBV2,TRBJ2-5,.,TRBD1,TGTGCCAGCAGTCGGGACAGGGGGGACCAAGAGACCCAGTACTTC,CASSRDRGDQETQYF
TRBV4-3,TRBJ2-5,.,TRBD2,TGCGCCAGCAGCCAAACTAGCGGACTCCGACAGACCCAGTACTTC,CASSQTSGLRQTQYF
TRBV5-1,TRBJ2-1,.,TRBD2,TGCGCCAGCAGCAGTCCGACCAGCGGGGGAGAGAATGAGCAGTTCTTC,CASSSPTSGGENEQFF
TRBV5-4,TRBJ2-7,.,.,TGTGCCAGCAGCTTGGGGGCGGGTAGTTACGAGCAGTACTTC,CASSLGAGSYEQYF
TRBV7-3,TRBJ2-1,.,TRBD1,TGTGCCAGCAGCTTCGGACAGGGGGCGGTCAATGAGCAGTTCTTC,CASSFGQGAVNEQFF